Listed below are T cell receptor beta chains from one sample, sequenced in a study of beta chain features in type 1 diabetes. Using immunoSEQ multiplex PCR, the repertoire was profiled, and TCRdb retains in-frame clones only, with some absent. Among 160,000 or so clones listed, around 63% were seen once. Material: naive CD4+ T cells from blood. The receptors were sampled from a man aged 25-45 years with type 1 diabetes. Both conserved end residues are part of each CDR3. The D gene is left open where the match is weak. Clone size is stated in some rows and not others, as once, few, many or a class when expanded.

d_call,j_call,v_call,clone_size,cdr3_length,cdr3_aa,cdr3_nt
NA,TRBJ2-3,TRBV29-1,few,15,CSVDKQGSSTDTQYF,TGCAGCGTTGACAAACAGGGTTCTAGCACAGATACGCAGTATTTT
TRBD1,TRBJ1-2,TRBV27,NA,15,CATQEQGKANYGYTF,TGTGCCACACAGGAACAGGGGAAAGCTAACTATGGCTACACCTTC
NA,TRBJ2-1,TRBV11-2,once,13,CASSLGGLGKQFF,TGTGCCAGCAGCTTAGGAGGTCTGGGTAAACAGTTCTTC
TRBD2,TRBJ2-7,TRBV4-3,NA,16,CASSQELASGGGEQYF,TGCGCCAGCAGCCAAGAATTAGCCAGCGGGGGTGGCGAGCAGTACTTC
NA,TRBJ2-4,TRBV1,once,18,CTSSQDGGGASSKNIQYF,TGCACCAGCAGCCAAGATGGCGGGGGGGCTTCGTCCAAAAACATTCAGTACTTC
TRBD1,TRBJ1-2,TRBV4-3,NA,14,CASSHSQGGYGYTF,TGCGCCAGCAGCCATTCACAGGGGGGCTATGGCTACACCTTC
NA,TRBJ1-2,TRBV9,once,13,CASSVTGSYGYTF,TGTGCCAGCAGCGTCACAGGGTCCTATGGCTACACCTTC
NA,TRBJ1-1,TRBV29-1,NA,14,CSVGVIAKNTEAFF,TGCAGCGTTGGAGTCATCGCGAAGAACACTGAAGCTTTCTTT
TRBD1,TRBJ1-5,TRBV5-1,NA,14,CASSPDRPDQPQHF,TGCGCCAGCAGCCCGGACAGGCCAGATCAGCCCCAGCATTTT
NA,TRBJ1-1,TRBV30,NA,13,CAWSLKKGPEAFF,TGTGCCTGGAGCCTTAAGAAAGGGCCTGAAGCTTTCTTT
TRBD2,TRBJ2-5,TRBV5-1,NA,15,CASNTAGPYQETQYF,TGCGCCAGCAACACAGCGGGGCCGTACCAAGAGACCCAGTACTTC
NA,TRBJ2-5,TRBV4-3,NA,15,CASSPSRNRGETQYF,TGCGCCAGCAGCCCCTCGAGGAACCGCGGGGAGACCCAGTACTTC
NA,TRBJ2-1,TRBV29-1,NA,13,CSVYAGGGNEQFF,TGCAGCGTTTATGCCGGGGGAGGCAATGAGCAGTTCTTC
TRBD1,TRBJ1-4,TRBV29-1,NA,16,CSVEARSLVQGKALFF,TGCAGCGTTGAAGCCCGATCACTTGTACAGGGGAAGGCACTGTTTTTT
NA,TRBJ1-5,TRBV6-5,NA,12,CASMWTSQPQHF,TGTGCCAGCATGTGGACGTCACAGCCCCAGCATTTT
NA,TRBJ2-7,TRBV29-1,NA,13,CSVVAGSSYEQYF,TGCAGCGTTGTTGCAGGGAGTTCCTACGAGCAGTACTTC
NA,TRBJ2-7,TRBV6-5,NA,14,CASSYSASSYEQYF,TGTGCCAGCAGTTACTCGGCCAGCTCCTACGAGCAGTACTTC
NA,TRBJ1-3,TRBV30,once,13,CAWSVGSGNTIYF,TGTGCCTGGAGTGTAGGTTCTGGAAACACCATATATTTT
NA,TRBJ2-7,TRBV10-3,NA,14,CAISEYQGSYEQYF,TGTGCCATCAGTGAGTATCAGGGTTCCTACGAGCAGTACTTC
NA,TRBJ2-1,TRBV29-1,NA,14,CSVGVRALYNEQFF,TGCAGCGTTGGGGTCAGGGCCCTATACAATGAGCAGTTCTTC
NA,TRBJ2-2,TRBV29-1,NA,15,CSVGPSGFNTGELFF,TGCAGCGTTGGGCCTTCGGGCTTCAACACCGGGGAGCTGTTTTTT
NA,TRBJ2-5,TRBV29-1,NA,13,CSVGLWREETQYF,TGCAGCGTTGGCCTTTGGCGGGAAGAGACCCAGTACTTC
NA,TRBJ1-4,TRBV5-1,NA,13,CASSLLGDEKLFF,TGCGCCAGCAGCCTACTTGGGGACGAAAAACTGTTTTTT
NA,TRBJ1-2,TRBV30,NA,13,CAWTAWVNYGYTF,TGTGCCTGGACTGCTTGGGTTAACTATGGCTACACCTTC
TRBD1,TRBJ2-3,TRBV5-1,NA,16,CASSPGTGGRADTQYF,TGCGCCAGCAGCCCAGGGACAGGGGGCCGAGCAGATACGCAGTATTTT